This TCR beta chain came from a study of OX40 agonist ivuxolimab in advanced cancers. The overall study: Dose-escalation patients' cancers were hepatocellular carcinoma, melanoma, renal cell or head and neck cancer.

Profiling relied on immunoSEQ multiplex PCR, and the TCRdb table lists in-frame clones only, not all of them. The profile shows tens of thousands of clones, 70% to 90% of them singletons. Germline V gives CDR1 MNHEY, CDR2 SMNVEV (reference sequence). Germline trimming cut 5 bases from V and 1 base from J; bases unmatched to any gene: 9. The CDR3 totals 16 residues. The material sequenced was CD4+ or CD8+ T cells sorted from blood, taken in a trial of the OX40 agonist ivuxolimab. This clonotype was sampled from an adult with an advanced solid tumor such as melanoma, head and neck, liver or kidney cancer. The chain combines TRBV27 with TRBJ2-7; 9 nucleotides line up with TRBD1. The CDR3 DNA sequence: TGTGCCAGCAGTGGGGGGACGGGACAGGGATCCTACGAGCAGTACTTC. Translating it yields CASSGGTGQGSYEQYF.